The rows below give T cell receptor beta chains drawn from one sample of a study of neoadjuvant anti-PD-1 for oral cavity cancer. TCRdb's copy holds only in-frame clones and misses some; the assay was immunoSEQ multiplex PCR. The repertoire consists of 25,000 to 40,000 clones, with 80% occurring once and the leading ten covering 3% to 3.5%. The source material was PBMCs, sampled after nivolumab (anti-PD-1) treatment. The receptors were gathered from a person between 40 and 79 years old with oral cavity squamous cell carcinoma. Both conserved end residues are part of each CDR3.

J | V | CDR3
TRBJ1-1 | TRBV29-1 | CSVAGGWDTEAFF
TRBJ2-3 | TRBV15 | CATSRDRGGTSGVGDTQYF
TRBJ2-3 | TRBV29-1 | CSVEPTGTDTQYF
TRBJ1-6 | TRBV6-1 | CASSESPPGPRLFSPLHF
TRBJ1-2 | TRBV27 | CASSLRGIGGYTF
TRBJ1-1 | TRBV7-6 | CASSLVSPTGVGNTEAFF
TRBJ1-6 | TRBV7-8 | CASSLVPRTSNSPLHF
TRBJ2-5 | TRBV29-1 | CSAGGETQYF
TRBJ2-2 | TRBV7-2 | CASSFMKLAKAGELFF
TRBJ1-2 | TRBV7-2 | CASSLGWKGLYGYTF
TRBJ2-2 | TRBV9 | CASSARRTPGGIAGELFF
TRBJ1-2 | TRBV7-9 | CASSGQGEDGYTF
TRBJ1-1 | TRBV6-5 | CASSRDTMNTEAFF
TRBJ1-2 | TRBV4-3 | CASSQNYGGGGDYGYTF